The clone carrying this TCR beta chain has only one observation. Germline CDR1 SEHNR, CDR2 FQNEAQ (reference sequence). The V end lost 3 bases, the J end lost 11 bases, and 13 bases lay between the germline ends. CDR3 length: 12 amino acids. The data derive from a study of blood T cell repertoires in COVID-19. Study-wide context: The study drew acute and convalescent COVID-19 samples from the United States, Italy and Spain. PBMCs, B-cell-depleted T cells, or T cells provided the cDNA or gDNA that made up the material.

As originally analysed: Estimated nucleated cell counts came from reference gene primer amplification. TCRdb keeps only in-frame clones here, not all; method: immunoSEQ multiplex PCR. D and trimming were read from the DNA, whereas the V and J calls and clone size are those reported in that table. Of roughly 67,000 clones in the sample, 86% are singletons; the top ten hold more than 3.5%. The sequenced material came from peripheral blood. The sequence came from a man aged 50-59 years with acute or convalescent COVID-19. V usage is TRBV7-9 and J usage is TRBJ1-1; weak D call: TRBD1 (5 bases). Written as DNA, the CDR3 is TGTGCCAGCAGCTTCGGGAGGGGTGACGCTTTCTTT. Translating it yields CASSFGRGDAFF.